The clone carrying this TCR beta chain has only a few counts. Its specificity is unknown. The data were taken from a study of pediatric ulcerative colitis. General study points: This repertoire reflects total lymphocytes rather than subpopulations like regulatory T cells. Clonal expansions reduced rectal repertoire diversity in acute severe colitis.

This CDR3 has 11 residues. V gave up 7 bases and J gave up 1 base, with 7 bases separating them. The germline gives CDR1 SQVTM, CDR2 ANQGSEA. The blood sample was taken during the colonoscopy visit. Sequenced by immunoSEQ multiplex PCR; TCRdb stores in-frame clones only, minus some. The sample shows tens of thousands of clones, over 70% of them seen only once. The TCR comes from a boy younger than 18 who was a control in a study of pediatric ulcerative colitis. The chain recombines TRBV29-1 with TRBJ1-1, with unresolved D. Material: blood. CDR3 protein: CSGTANTEAFF. The CDR3 DNA reads as TGCAGCGGGACGGCGAACACTGAAGCTTTCTTT.